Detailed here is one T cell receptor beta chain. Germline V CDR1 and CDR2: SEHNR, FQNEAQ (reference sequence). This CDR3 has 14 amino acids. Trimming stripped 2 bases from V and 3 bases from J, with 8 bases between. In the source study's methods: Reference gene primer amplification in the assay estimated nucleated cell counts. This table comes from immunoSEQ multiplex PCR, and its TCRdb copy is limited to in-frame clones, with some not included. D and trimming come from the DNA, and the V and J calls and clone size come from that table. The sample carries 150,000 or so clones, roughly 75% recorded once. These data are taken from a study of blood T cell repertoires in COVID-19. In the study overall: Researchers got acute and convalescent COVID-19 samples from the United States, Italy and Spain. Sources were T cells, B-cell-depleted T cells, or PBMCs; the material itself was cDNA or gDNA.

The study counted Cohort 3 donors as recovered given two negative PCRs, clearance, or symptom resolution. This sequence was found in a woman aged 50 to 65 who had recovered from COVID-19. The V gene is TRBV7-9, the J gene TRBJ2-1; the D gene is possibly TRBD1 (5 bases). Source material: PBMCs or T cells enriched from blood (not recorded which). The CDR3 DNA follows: TGTGCCAGCAGCTTAACGGACAACTACAATGAGCAGTTCTTC. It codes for CASSLTDNYNEQFF.